This is a list of T cell receptor beta chains from one sample in a study of molecular identifiers for immune sequencing clone quantification. TCRdb reprocessed the PCR reads via MiXCR and lists one record per CDR3 protein. The data show hundreds of thousands of distinct CDR3 sequences, with 25% seen just once and approximately 0.75% held by the top ten. Sequenced sample: naive CD8+ T cells from blood, with Jurkat cell RNA spiked in. These receptors originate from a human donor in good health. Some libraries in this study had Jurkat cell RNA spiked in. Each CDR3 is given with its conserved first and last residue. Fields, in order: D gene, V gene, J gene, clone size, CDR3 protein, CDR3 DNA. The D gene is left open where the match is weak. Not all rows give a size; the values are once, few, many and, for expanded clones, a class.

TRBD2,TRBV29-1,TRBJ2-3,many,CSASGRAGTDTQYF,TGCAGCGCTAGCGGGAGGGCTGGCACAGATACGCAGTATTTT
NA,TRBV9,TRBJ2-3,many,CASSVVSQASTDTQYF,TGTGCCAGCAGCGTAGTGTCTCAGGCTAGCACAGATACGCAGTATTTT
NA,TRBV6-6,TRBJ1-2,NA,CASSTGPTLYGYTF,TGTGCCAGCAGCACCGGGCCCACCCTCTATGGCTACACCTTC
NA,TRBV5-1,TRBJ2-7,NA,CASSLDSLGRDLSSYEQYF,TGCGCCAGCAGCTTGGATTCCTTGGGTCGGGACCTTAGCTCCTACGAGCAGTACTTC
NA,TRBV5-4,TRBJ1-4,many,CASSSATTNEKLFF,TGTGCCAGCAGCTCAGCCACAACTAATGAAAAACTGTTTTTT
NA,TRBV7-8,TRBJ2-5,many,CASSLELEGDTQETQYF,TGTGCCAGCAGCTTAGAATTAGAGGGGGATACCCAAGAGACCCAGTACTTC
NA,TRBV19,TRBJ1-5,once,CARTDWGGRDPQHF,TGTGCCCGTACCGATTGGGGGGGTCGGGATCCCCAGCATTTT
TRBD2,TRBV9,TRBJ2-5,NA,CASSGPAGVPQETQYF,TGTGCCAGCAGCGGCCCAGCGGGGGTCCCCCAAGAGACCCAGTACTTC
TRBD1,TRBV20-1,TRBJ2-4,NA,CSAHFGGTGELKVQYF,TGCAGTGCCCACTTTGGGGGGACAGGGGAGCTTAAGGTTCAGTACTTC
NA,TRBV3-1,TRBJ1-2,NA,CASSVSNYDGYTF,TGTGCCAGCAGCGTCTCAAACTATGATGGCTACACCTTC
TRBD1,TRBV5-1,TRBJ1-6,many,CASIDRGNSPLHF,TGCGCCAGCATTGACAGGGGGAATTCACCCCTCCACTTT
NA,TRBV13,TRBJ2-5,many,CASSLFPPETQYF,TGTGCCAGCAGCTTGTTTCCCCCGGAGACCCAGTACTTC
NA,TRBV6-5,TRBJ1-1,many,CASSYSWDMNTEAFF,TGTGCCAGCAGTTACTCGTGGGATATGAACACTGAAGCTTTCTTT
TRBD1,TRBV6-2/TRBV6-3,TRBJ1-5,few,CASSPQGVFDNQPQHF,TGTGCCAGCAGTCCTCAGGGGGTCTTTGATAATCAGCCCCAGCATTTT
NA,TRBV27,TRBJ1-4,few,CASSEPPGPLFF,TGTGCCAGCAGTGAACCCCCCGGACCCCTCTTTTTT
TRBD1,TRBV7-9,TRBJ2-7,many,CASSSGQAVAYEQYF,TGTGCCAGCAGCTCCGGACAGGCAGTTGCTTACGAGCAGTACTTC
NA,TRBV27,TRBJ2-2,NA,CASSFHFRGFYTGELFF,TGTGCCAGCAGTTTTCATTTTAGGGGATTTTACACCGGGGAGCTGTTTTTT
TRBD2,TRBV7-9,TRBJ2-1,NA,CASRSAVAGTSYNEQFF,TGTGCCAGCAGGTCGGCAGTAGCGGGGACCTCCTACAATGAGCAGTTCTTC
NA,TRBV7-9,TRBJ2-1,many,CASTQIPGNEQFF,TGTGCCAGCACCCAAATCCCGGGGAATGAGCAGTTCTTC
NA,TRBV4-3,TRBJ1-2,NA,CASSQDTRTNYGYTF,TGCGCCAGCAGCCAAGATACAAGAACTAACTATGGCTACACCTTC
TRBD2,TRBV10-3,TRBJ2-1,few,CAISEASGTSGDNEQFF,TGTGCCATCAGCGAGGCCTCCGGGACTAGCGGGGACAATGAGCAGTTCTTC
NA,TRBV7-2,TRBJ1-1,many,CASSYWENFEAFF,TGTGCCAGCAGCTACTGGGAGAACTTTGAAGCTTTCTTT
NA,TRBV6-5,TRBJ1-4,NA,CASSYLMGSNEKLFF,TGTGCCAGCAGTTACTTGATGGGATCTAATGAAAAACTGTTTTTT
NA,TRBV5-6,TRBJ2-4,many,CASSLAGVKNIQYF,TGTGCCAGCAGCTTGGCAGGGGTCAAAAACATTCAGTACTTC
TRBD1,TRBV5-6,TRBJ1-1,many,CASCQGAGSTEAFF,TGTGCCAGCTGTCAGGGGGCCGGTAGCACTGAAGCTTTCTTT
NA,TRBV4-3,TRBJ2-1,few,CASSQGTSGDEQFF,TGCGCCAGCAGCCAAGGGACCAGTGGCGATGAGCAGTTCTTC
NA,TRBV14,TRBJ1-1,many,CASSQEYNEAFF,TGTGCCAGCAGCCAAGAGTACAATGAAGCTTTCTTT
NA,TRBV2,TRBJ1-6,NA,CASKGNSPLHF,TGTGCCAGCAAGGGAAATTCACCCCTCCACTTT
TRBD2,TRBV6-2/TRBV6-3,TRBJ2-5,NA,CASSYLRGSGSWETQYF,TGTGCCAGCAGTTACCTCCGGGGTAGCGGGAGCTGGGAGACCCAGTACTTC
NA,TRBV9,TRBJ1-5,NA,CASRILDSYNQPQHF,TGTGCCAGCAGGATTCTTGACAGCTACAATCAGCCCCAGCATTTT
TRBD1,TRBV2,TRBJ1-2,NA,CASSAEDRGHHGYTF,TGTGCCAGCAGTGCCGAGGACAGGGGGCATCATGGCTACACCTTC
NA,TRBV7-9,TRBJ1-1,NA,CASSSTMGGTEAFF,TGTGCCAGCAGCTCGACCATGGGGGGCACTGAAGCTTTCTTT
NA,TRBV5-1,TRBJ1-6,NA,CASSPALSYNSPLHF,TGCGCCAGCAGCCCTGCCCTCTCCTATAATTCACCCCTCCACTTT
TRBD2,TRBV2,TRBJ2-5,many,CASSEDVAGGLQETQYF,TGTGCCAGCAGTGAAGACGTAGCGGGAGGCCTCCAAGAGACCCAGTACTTC
TRBD1,TRBV11-2,TRBJ1-6,NA,CASSSPGTGTSPLHF,TGTGCCAGCAGCTCCCCCGGGACAGGGACTTCACCCCTCCACTTT
NA,TRBV7-9,TRBJ2-3,NA,CASSAPSTDPQYF,TGTGCCAGCAGCGCACCTAGCACAGATCCGCAGTATTTT
NA,TRBV4-3,TRBJ2-7,many,CASSQGWGSYEQYF,TGCGCCAGCAGCCAAGGGTGGGGCTCCTACGAGCAGTACTTC
TRBD2,TRBV3-1,TRBJ2-5,few,CASSQDRGLAVGDQYF,TGTGCCAGCAGCCAAGATCGAGGGCTAGCGGTAGGGGACCAGTACTTC
NA,TRBV28,TRBJ2-3,many,CASSQGGRGTPFTDTQYF,TGTGCCAGCAGTCAGGGGGGGCGGGGGACACCATTCACAGATACGCAGTATTTT
NA,TRBV7-2,TRBJ2-1,many,CASSLEQTYNEQFF,TGTGCCAGCAGCTTAGAACAGACTTACAATGAGCAGTTCTTC
NA,TRBV20-1,TRBJ2-7,NA,CSADGTAGEQYF,TGCAGTGCGGACGGGACTGCTGGAGAGCAGTACTTC
TRBD1,TRBV9,TRBJ1-2,NA,CASSVGRTGPGYGYTF,TGTGCCAGCAGCGTAGGACGGACAGGGCCGGGCTATGGCTACACCTTC
NA,TRBV5-1,TRBJ2-1,many,CASSPGVAGPGNEQFF,TGCGCCAGCAGCCCGGGGGTCGCGGGGCCGGGGAATGAGCAGTTCTTC
NA,TRBV19,TRBJ2-3,NA,CASSMGIGTDTQYF,TGTGCCAGTAGTATGGGGATCGGCACAGATACGCAGTATTTT
NA,TRBV6-5,TRBJ2-5,NA,CASTLSRGSPETQYF,TGTGCCAGCACCTTATCACGGGGGAGTCCAGAGACCCAGTACTTC
TRBD2,TRBV19,TRBJ2-3,NA,CASSIGLAGATDTQYF,TGTGCCAGTAGTATAGGACTAGCGGGGGCCACAGATACGCAGTATTTT
TRBD2,TRBV20-1,TRBJ2-2,many,CSARGTQGLAGAGELFF,TGCAGTGCTAGAGGGACTCAGGGACTAGCGGGAGCCGGGGAGCTGTTTTTT
NA,TRBV28,TRBJ2-4,many,CASSLGDSDIQYF,TGTGCCAGCAGTTTAGGAGATTCGGACATTCAGTACTTC
TRBD1,TRBV12-3/TRBV12-4,TRBJ1-2,few,CASSLRSYAGTGSYYGYTF,TGTGCCAGCAGTTTAAGGTCATACGCCGGGACAGGGTCGTACTATGGCTACACCTTC
NA,TRBV6-1,TRBJ2-2,NA,CASRTETGGGSGSRTGELFF,TGTGCCAGCAGGACGGAGACAGGGGGAGGTAGCGGGAGTCGGACCGGGGAGCTGTTTTTT
NA,TRBV7-9,TRBJ2-7,few,CASSSAVGWGYEQYF,TGTGCCAGCAGCTCCGCGGTAGGGTGGGGTTACGAGCAGTACTTC
NA,TRBV5-4,TRBJ1-2,NA,CASSFFAGENGYTF,TGTGCCAGCAGCTTTTTTGCAGGGGAAAATGGCTACACCTTC
NA,TRBV20-1,TRBJ1-5,NA,CSANRDTGPPQHF,TGCAGTGCTAACCGGGACACCGGTCCGCCCCAGCATTTT
NA,TRBV4-1,TRBJ1-5,many,CASSQRSQSGAQHF,TGCGCCAGCAGCCAAAGAAGCCAATCGGGGGCCCAGCATTTT
TRBD2,TRBV28,TRBJ2-3,many,CASSLLGTSAGDTQYF,TGTGCCAGCAGTTTACTCGGGACTAGCGCCGGAGATACGCAGTATTTT
TRBD1,TRBV12-3/TRBV12-4,TRBJ1-4,NA,CASSPWTGPNEKLFF,TGTGCCAGCAGTCCCTGGACAGGGCCTAATGAAAAACTGTTTTTT
TRBD2,TRBV20-1,TRBJ2-7,many,CSARGGGSYEQYF,TGCAGTGCTAGGGGCGGGGGGAGCTACGAGCAGTACTTC